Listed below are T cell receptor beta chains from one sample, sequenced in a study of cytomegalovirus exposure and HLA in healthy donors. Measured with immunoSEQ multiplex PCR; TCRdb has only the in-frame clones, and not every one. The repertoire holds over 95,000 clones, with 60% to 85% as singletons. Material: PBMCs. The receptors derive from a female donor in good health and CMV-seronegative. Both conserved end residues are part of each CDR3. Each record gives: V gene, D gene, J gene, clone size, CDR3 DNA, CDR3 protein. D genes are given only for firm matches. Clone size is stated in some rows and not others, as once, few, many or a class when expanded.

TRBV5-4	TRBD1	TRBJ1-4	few	TGTGCCAGCAGCCGCAAAACAGGGGGCTTTGAAAAACTGTTTTTT	CASSRKTGGFEKLFF
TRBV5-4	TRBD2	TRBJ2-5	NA	TGTGCCAGCAGCTCCCGGACTAGCGGGGGCTGGGAGACCCAGTACTTC	CASSSRTSGGWETQYF
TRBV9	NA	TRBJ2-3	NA	TGTGCCAGCAGCGTAGGGGGCGGAAGCACAGATACGCAGTATTTT	CASSVGGGSTDTQYF
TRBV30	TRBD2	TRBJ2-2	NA	TGTGCCTGGGCTTCAGCGGGAACGAACACCGGGGAGCTGTTTTTT	CAWASAGTNTGELFF
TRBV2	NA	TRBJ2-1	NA	TGTGCCACCATCGGGAACAACAATGAGCAGTTCTTC	CATIGNNNEQFF
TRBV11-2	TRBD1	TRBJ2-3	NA	TGTGCCAGCACCCAACGATGGGGACAGGGTAGCACAGATACGCAGTATTTT	CASTQRWGQGSTDTQYF
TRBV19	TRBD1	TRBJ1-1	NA	TGTGCCAGTAGTGAAATACAGGGGGTCAGGACTGAAGCTTTCTTT	CASSEIQGVRTEAFF
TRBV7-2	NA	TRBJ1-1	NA	TGTGCCAGCAGCTTATTGCCGGACACTGAAGCTTTCTTT	CASSLLPDTEAFF
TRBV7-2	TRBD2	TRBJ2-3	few	TGTGCCAGCAGCCCGGGGGGGGCCGGGGGAGATACGCAGTATTTT	CASSPGGAGGDTQYF
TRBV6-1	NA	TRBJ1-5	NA	TGTGCCAGCAGTGATAAGCTGGGGCAGGGAAGCCAGCCCCAGCATTTT	CASSDKLGQGSQPQHF
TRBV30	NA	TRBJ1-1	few	TGTGCCTGGAGTCTTCTAGACCCGAACACTGAAGCTTTCTTT	CAWSLLDPNTEAFF
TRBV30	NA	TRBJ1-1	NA	TGTGCCTGGAGCCCCGAGAGGGCGATAAAAGCTTTCTTT	CAWSPERAIKAFF
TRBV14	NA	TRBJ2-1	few	TGTGCCAGCAGCCTTATAACAAGTGAACCGTTCTTC	CASSLITSEPFF
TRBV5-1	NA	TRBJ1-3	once	TGCGCCAGCACCCCTTCGGGGTCGAAGGGAAGAAGAAACACCATATATTTT	CASTPSGSKGRRNTIYF
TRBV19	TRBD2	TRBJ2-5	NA	TGTGCCAGTAGTACCGGGACTAGCGCTTCGGAGACCCAGTACTTC	CASSTGTSASETQYF
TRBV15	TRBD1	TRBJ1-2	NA	TGTGCCACCAGCAGAGTTGGGACAGGGAACTATGGCTACACCTTC	CATSRVGTGNYGYTF
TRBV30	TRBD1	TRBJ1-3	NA	TGTGCCTGGAGGGGGACAGGGGGTTCTGGAAACACCATATATTTT	CAWRGTGGSGNTIYF
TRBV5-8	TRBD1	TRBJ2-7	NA	TGTGCCAGCAGCTTGGGACAGGGTCTCTACGAGCAGTACTTC	CASSLGQGLYEQYF
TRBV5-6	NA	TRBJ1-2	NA	TGTGCCAGCAGCTTGGGGGACTTACTCTCAGGCAACTATGGCTACACCTTC	CASSLGDLLSGNYGYTF
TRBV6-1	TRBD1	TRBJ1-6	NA	TGTGCCAGCAGTGAAAATTCGGGGACAGGGGGAAATTCACCCCTCCACTTT	CASSENSGTGGNSPLHF
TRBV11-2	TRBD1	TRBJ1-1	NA	TGTGCCAGCAGCCACAGCCAGGGGGGACCTGAAGCTTTCTTT	CASSHSQGGPEAFF
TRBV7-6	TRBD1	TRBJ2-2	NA	TGTGCCAGCAGCCCTTTGACAGGGGGCACCGGGGAGCTGTTTTTT	CASSPLTGGTGELFF
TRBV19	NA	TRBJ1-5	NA	TGTGCCAGTACCATATTCGCGACAGAAACCTCGAATCAGCCCCAGCATTTT	CASTIFATETSNQPQHF
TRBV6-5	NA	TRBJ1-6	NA	TGTGCCAGCAGTGAATTAGTTGAGTCACCCCTCCACTTT	CASSELVESPLHF
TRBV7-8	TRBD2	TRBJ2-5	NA	TGTGCCAGCAGCTTAACTCTAGCGGGTTGGGAGCAAGAGACCCAGTACTTC	CASSLTLAGWEQETQYF
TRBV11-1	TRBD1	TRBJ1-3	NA	TGTGCCAGCAGCCCAGGGGACAGGGGAACGGTCTCTGGAAACACCATATATTTT	CASSPGDRGTVSGNTIYF
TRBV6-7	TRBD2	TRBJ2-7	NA	TGTGCCAGCAGTCCCCGGACTCGGGACTACTCCTACGAGCAGTACTTC	CASSPRTRDYSYEQYF
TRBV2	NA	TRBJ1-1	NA	TGTGCCAGCAGTGTAGCACAGGGTGGGAGCACTGAAGCTTTCTTT	CASSVAQGGSTEAFF
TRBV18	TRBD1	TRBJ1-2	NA	TGTGCCAGCTCACCCGGGACAGGCAAGGTATCGTCCAACTATGGCTACACCTTC	CASSPGTGKVSSNYGYTF
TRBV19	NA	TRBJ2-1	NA	TGTGCCAGTAGCGAGACAGGCAACAATGAGCAGTTCTTC	CASSETGNNEQFF
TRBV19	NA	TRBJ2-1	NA	TGTGCCAGTAGTCTCAGGGTGAGCAATGAGCAGTTCTTC	CASSLRVSNEQFF
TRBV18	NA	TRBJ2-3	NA	TGTGCCAGCTCACCGCCTCTAGGGACTAGCACAGATACGCAGTATTTT	CASSPPLGTSTDTQYF
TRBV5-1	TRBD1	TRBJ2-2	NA	TGCGCCAGCAGCTTGGCCAGGGGGACGAACACCGGGGAGCTGTTTTTT	CASSLARGTNTGELFF
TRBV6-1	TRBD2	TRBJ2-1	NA	TGTGCCAGCAGTGAGGTGGCGGGGGTCTCCTACAATGAGCAGTTCTTC	CASSEVAGVSYNEQFF
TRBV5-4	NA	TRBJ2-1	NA	TGTGCCAGCAGCTTGGCTGGGACACCGCAGTTCTTC	CASSLAGTPQFF
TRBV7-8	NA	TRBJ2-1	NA	TGTGCCAGCAGCTTGACAGTCAGCGATGAGCAGTTCTTC	CASSLTVSDEQFF
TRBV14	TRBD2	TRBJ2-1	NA	TGTGCCAGCAGCCTGTCTCTGTCTAGCGGGGGGGTCTCCTACAATGAGCAGTTCTTC	CASSLSLSSGGVSYNEQFF
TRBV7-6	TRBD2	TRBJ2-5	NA	TGTGCCAGCAGCAGAGCTAGCGGGCAAGAGACCCAGTACTTC	CASSRASGQETQYF
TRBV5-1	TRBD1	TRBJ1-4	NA	TGCGCCAGCAGCTCCAGGACAGGGCCGGGAGAAAAACTGTTTTTT	CASSSRTGPGEKLFF
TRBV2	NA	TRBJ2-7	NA	TGTGCCAGCAGTAGCAGGGGCCGCGGCTACGAGCAGTACTTC	CASSSRGRGYEQYF
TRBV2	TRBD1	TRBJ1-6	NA	TGTGCCAGCAGTGCCGACAGGGGCAGGTCACCCCTCCACTTT	CASSADRGRSPLHF
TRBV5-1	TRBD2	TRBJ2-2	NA	TGCGCCAGCAGCTTGGGGGGGACTAGCGGTTCGCCCGGGGAGCTGTTTTTT	CASSLGGTSGSPGELFF
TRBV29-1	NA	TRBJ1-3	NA	TGCAGCGTGTCTGGAGGGGCTGGAAACACCATATATTTT	CSVSGGAGNTIYF
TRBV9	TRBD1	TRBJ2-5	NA	TGTGCCAGCAGCGTAGTAGACGGAACAGGGGGCATGGGAGAGACCCAGTACTTC	CASSVVDGTGGMGETQYF
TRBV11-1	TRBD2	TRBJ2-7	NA	TGTGCCAGCAGCCTCGCCTCCGGGACTAGCGGTGCCTACGAGCAGTACTTC	CASSLASGTSGAYEQYF
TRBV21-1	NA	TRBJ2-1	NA	TGTGCCAGCAGTAGAGGACAGGGGACTAACAATGAGCAGTTCTTC	CASSRGQGTNNEQFF
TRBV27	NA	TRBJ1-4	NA	TGTGCCAGCAGTTTATCCAGGGGCAGAGATGAAAAACTGTTTTTT	CASSLSRGRDEKLFF
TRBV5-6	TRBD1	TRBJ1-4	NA	TGTGCCAGCAGCTGGGGGACAGAGGTTAATGAAAAACTGTTTTTT	CASSWGTEVNEKLFF
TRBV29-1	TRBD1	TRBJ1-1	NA	TGCAGCGTCTGGGACAGGGGGGAGAACACTGAAGCTTTCTTT	CSVWDRGENTEAFF
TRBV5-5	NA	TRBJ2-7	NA	TGTGCCAGCAGCTTATTGTCCAGCTACGAGCAGTACTTC	CASSLLSSYEQYF
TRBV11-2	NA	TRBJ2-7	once	TGTGCCAGCAGCACAAACCAGGGAAAGCAGTACTTC	CASSTNQGKQYF
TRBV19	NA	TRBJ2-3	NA	TGTGCCAGTAGTAGGACGGGAGCCCTAGGGACAGATACGCAGTATTTT	CASSRTGALGTDTQYF
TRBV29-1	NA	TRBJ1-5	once	TGCAGCGTTGCAGGGGAAATTAATCAGCCCCAGCATTTT	CSVAGEINQPQHF
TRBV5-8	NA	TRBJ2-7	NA	TGTGCCAGCAGCTGGAGGGTCTCCTACGAGCAGTACTTC	CASSWRVSYEQYF
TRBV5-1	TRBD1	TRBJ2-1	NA	TGCGCCAGCAGCACGACGGGACAGTCATACAATGAGCAGTTCTTC	CASSTTGQSYNEQFF
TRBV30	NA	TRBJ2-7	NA	TGTGCCTGGAGTGCACCGGGACTCTCTCACTACGAGCAGTACTTC	CAWSAPGLSHYEQYF
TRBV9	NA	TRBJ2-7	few	TGTGCCAGCAGCGCGGGTAATCCCTACGAGCAGTACTTC	CASSAGNPYEQYF
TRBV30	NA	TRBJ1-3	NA	TGTGCCTGGAGTGTTGGAGGGTTTGGAAACACCATATATTTT	CAWSVGGFGNTIYF